This TCR beta chain was profiled in a study of T cell responses to AZD1222 COVID-19 vaccine. Study results and limitations: Among the donors, most were white British and more were female, and clonal diversity was possibly underestimated. Repertoire sampling occurred only after the peak T cell response. Vaccine-associated CD4 TCRs spanned spike, dominant at 160-218 and 743-854. Vaccination with two AZD1222 doses was followed by a rise in Spike-specific TCR breadth and depth.

Trimming shortened V by 3 bases and J by 0 bases, and 9 bases separated the two germline ends. The CDR3 length is 14 residues. The germline CDR1 and CDR2 sequences are SNHLY and FYNNEI. The table came from immunoSEQ multiplex PCR; TCRdb's copy has only in-frame clones and leaves some out. Among more than 85,000 clones listed, around 86% were seen once. Worth noting for this clone: Its antigen is currently unknown.

The source was peripheral blood, collected on day 0 of AZD1222 vaccination. The receptor was isolated from an adult in good health. The chain employs TRBV2 and TRBJ2-7; no clear D gene. The CDR3 region is CASSDRPVSYEQYF. The CDR3 nucleotides read TGTGCCAGCAGTGACCGGCCCGTCTCCTACGAGCAGTACTTC.